The present entry profiles one TCR beta chain with its context. It has no known antigen specificity. It has no much larger one-base neighbor in the sample; base qualities were not kept. Patients with autoimmune disease history or receiving systemic immunosuppression were excluded from the trial. Peripheral blood for TCR sequencing was collected from all dose cohorts at baseline, on cycle 4 day 1, and on cycle 7 day 1. The samples were taken from a phase I, first-in-human, multicenter, open-label dose-escalation trial of ivuxolimab. Adults with locally advanced or metastatic melanoma, renal cell, hepatocellular, or head and neck squamous cell carcinoma were enrolled in the trial. Before TCR sequencing, CD4+ T cells and CD8+ T cells were sorted from peripheral blood as separate populations. The source of the sample is a study of OX40 agonist ivuxolimab in advanced cancers. Looking at the study overall: Ivuxolimab, which targeted the costimulatory receptor OX40 (CD134), was an agonistic, fully human IgG2 monoclonal antibody. Intravenous ivuxolimab was administered to patients every 2 weeks at six dose levels: 0.01, 0.1, 0.3, 1.5, 3 and 10 mg/kg. Of the approximately 50 dose-escalation patients, hepatocellular carcinoma was present in roughly 19, melanoma in roughly 15, renal cell carcinoma in 9 and head and neck cancer in 9. The dose-escalation cohort was 82.7% male with a mean age of about 58 years, ranging from about 23 to 85. Prior anti-PD-1, anti-PD-L1 or anti-CTLA-4 therapy was permitted, and checkpoint inhibitors had been received by about 44% of dose-escalation patients. Partial responses occurred in three dose-escalation patients, of whom one had hepatocellular carcinoma and two had cutaneous melanoma. Peripheral TCRbeta sequencing was intended to test whether TCR sequence diversity was altered and clonal T-cell expansion was caused by ivuxolimab. The paper reports the monotherapy dose-escalation portion (N = 52 patients) of the phase I ivuxolimab trial. On the study overall, not on this receptor specifically: After ivuxolimab, CD8+ T cells had more expanded clones than CD4+ T cells on average. Low levels of normalized T-cell clonal expansion were also shown by some nonresponding patients. In partial responders in the 0.1-3.0 mg/kg groups, normalized peripheral clonal expansion was found to be among the lowest, especially among CD8+ T cells. At doses from 0.1 to 3.0 mg/kg, clonal expansion was seen in both CD4+ and CD8+ blood T cells between baseline and week 6. The antigen specificity of the peripheral T cells that underwent clonal expansion was not determined.

For sequencing of the TCRbeta CDR3 region, genomic DNA was extracted from the sorted cells. The immunoSEQ Assay was used to sequence the TCRbeta CDR3 regions. TCRdb carries this immuneACCESS record with in-frame sequences only. Its versions omit some clonotypes, under half of them owing to an unresolved V gene in the studies checked, with the rest unexplained. Counted in this sample were tens of thousands of clones; around four fifths of them appeared once. The ten biggest clones cover around 2.8% of the sample. Sequenced here: CD4+ or CD8+ T cells sorted from blood, sampled in a trial of the OX40 agonist ivuxolimab. This TCR derives from an adult with an advanced solid tumor such as melanoma, head and neck, liver or kidney cancer.

The CDR3 corresponds to CASSQGEVNEKLFF. DNA sequence: TGTGCCAGCAGTCAGGGGGAGGTTAATGAAAAACTGTTTTTT. The V gene is TRBV28 and the J gene is TRBJ1-4; 7 nucleotides in the junction match TRBD1. The CDR3, cysteine through phenylalanine, is 14 amino acids long. Only CDR3 DNA is held: 42 bases, read in frame from base 1. The germline V gene supplies CDR1 MDHEN and CDR2 SYDVKM. Compared with germline, V lacks 5 bases and J lacks 4 bases; bases without a gene match: 4.